This T cell receptor beta chain was captured in a study of blood T cell repertoires in COVID-19. Study background: The United States, Italy and Spain supplied acute and convalescent COVID-19 samples. The analysed material was cDNA or gDNA that came from T cells, B-cell-depleted T cells, or PBMCs.

In the original processing: Reference gene primer amplification gave nucleated cell count estimates. Only in-frame clones appear in the TCRdb table, and some are missing; sequencing was by immunoSEQ multiplex PCR. That table gives V, J and clone size, and the DNA gave D and trimming. The profile shows tens of thousands of clones, approximately 79% of them singletons. V lost 6 bases and J lost 7, with 13 bases in between. The CDR3 totals 13 residues. Germline CDR1 ENHRY, CDR2 SYGVKD. Enrollment of patients from Seattle took place during active infection, with longitudinal follow-up. This clonotype was sampled from a man between 65 and 80 years old with COVID-19, enrolled during active disease. The sequenced material came from peripheral blood. The chain carries TRBV10-3 and TRBJ1-5; D remains unclear. The CDR3 nucleotides read TGTGCCATCAGGAACGTCGACGGGCAGCCCCAGCATTTT. It specifies CAIRNVDGQPQHF.